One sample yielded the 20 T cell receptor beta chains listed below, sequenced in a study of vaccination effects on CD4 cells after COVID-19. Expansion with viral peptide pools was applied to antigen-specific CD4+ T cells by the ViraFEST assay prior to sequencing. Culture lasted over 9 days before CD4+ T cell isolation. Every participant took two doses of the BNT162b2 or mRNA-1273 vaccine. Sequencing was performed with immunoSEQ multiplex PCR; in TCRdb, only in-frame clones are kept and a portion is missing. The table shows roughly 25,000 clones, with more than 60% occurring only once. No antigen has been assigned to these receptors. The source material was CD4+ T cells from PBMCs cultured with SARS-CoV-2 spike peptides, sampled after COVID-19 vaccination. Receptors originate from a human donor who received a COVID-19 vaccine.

The chain's CDR3 is CASRLVQETQYF. In DNA, the CDR3 is TGCGCCAGCCGTTTGGTCCAAGAGACCCAGTACTTC. V usage is TRBV5-1 and J usage is TRBJ2-5; D not resolved. Germline CDR1 is SGHRS and CDR2 is YFSETQ. With 7 bases removed from V and 1 base from J, the gap between germline ends came to 8 bases. The CDR3 runs to 12 residues.

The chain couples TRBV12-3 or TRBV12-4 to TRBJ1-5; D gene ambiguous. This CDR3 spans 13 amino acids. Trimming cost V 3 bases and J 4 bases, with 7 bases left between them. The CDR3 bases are TGTGCCAGCAGTTTTGCCGAAAATCAGCCCCAGCATTTT. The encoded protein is CASSFAENQPQHF.

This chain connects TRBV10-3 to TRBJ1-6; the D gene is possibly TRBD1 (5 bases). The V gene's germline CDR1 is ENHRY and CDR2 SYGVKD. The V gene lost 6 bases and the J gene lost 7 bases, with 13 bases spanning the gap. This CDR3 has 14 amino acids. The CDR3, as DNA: TGTGCCATCAGACCGGACACCCCGAATTCACCCCTCCACTTT. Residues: CAIRPDTPNSPLHF.

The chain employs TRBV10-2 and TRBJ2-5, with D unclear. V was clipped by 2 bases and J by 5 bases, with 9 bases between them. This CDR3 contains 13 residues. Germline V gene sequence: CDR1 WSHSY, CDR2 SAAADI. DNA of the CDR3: TGCGCCAGCAGTGAGGTGGCTCGCGAGACCCAGTACTTC. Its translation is CASSEVARETQYF.

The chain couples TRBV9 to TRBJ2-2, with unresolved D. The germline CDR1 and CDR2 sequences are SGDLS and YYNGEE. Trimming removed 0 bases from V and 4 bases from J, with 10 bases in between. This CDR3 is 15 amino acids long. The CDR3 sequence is CASSVETRLTGELFF. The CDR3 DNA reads TGTGCCAGCAGCGTAGAGACCCGACTCACCGGGGAGCTGTTTTTT.

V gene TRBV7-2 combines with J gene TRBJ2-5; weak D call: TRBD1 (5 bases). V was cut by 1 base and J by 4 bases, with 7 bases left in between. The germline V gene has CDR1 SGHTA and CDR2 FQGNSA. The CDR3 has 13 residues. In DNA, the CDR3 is TGTGCCAGCAGCTTAGGACAGACAGAGACCCAGTACTTC. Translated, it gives CASSLGQTETQYF. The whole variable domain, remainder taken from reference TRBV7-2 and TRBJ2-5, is GAGVSQSPSNKVTEKGKDVELRCDPISGHTALYWYRQSLGQGLEFLIYFQGNSAPDKSGLPSDRFSAERTGGSVSTLTIQRTQQEDSAVYLCASSLGQTETQYFGPGTRLLVL.

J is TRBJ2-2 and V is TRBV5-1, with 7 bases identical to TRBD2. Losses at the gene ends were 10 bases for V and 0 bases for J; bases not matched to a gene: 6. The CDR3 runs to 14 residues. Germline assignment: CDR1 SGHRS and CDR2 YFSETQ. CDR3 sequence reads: CAAKAGSNTGELFF. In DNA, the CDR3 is TGCGCCGCCAAAGCGGGATCGAACACCGGGGAGCTGTTTTTT.

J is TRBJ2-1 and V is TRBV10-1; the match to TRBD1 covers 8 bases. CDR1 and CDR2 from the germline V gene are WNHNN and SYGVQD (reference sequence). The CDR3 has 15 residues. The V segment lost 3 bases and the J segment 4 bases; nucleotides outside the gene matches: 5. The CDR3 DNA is TGCGCCAGCAGTGACCAGGGGGACAGGTACAATGAGCAGTTCTTC. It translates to CASSDQGDRYNEQFF.

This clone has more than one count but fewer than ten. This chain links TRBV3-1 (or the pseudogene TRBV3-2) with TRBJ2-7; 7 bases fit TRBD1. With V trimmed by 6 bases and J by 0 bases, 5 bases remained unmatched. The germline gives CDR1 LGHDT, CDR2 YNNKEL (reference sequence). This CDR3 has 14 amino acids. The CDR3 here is CASSSDRFSYEQYF. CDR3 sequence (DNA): TGTGCCAGCAGTTCGGACAGGTTCTCCTACGAGCAGTACTTC.

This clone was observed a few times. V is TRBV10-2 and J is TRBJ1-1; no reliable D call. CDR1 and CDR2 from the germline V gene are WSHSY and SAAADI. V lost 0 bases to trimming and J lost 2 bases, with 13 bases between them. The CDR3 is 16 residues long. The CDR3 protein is CASSESVWQPNTEAFF. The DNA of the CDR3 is TGCGCCAGCAGTGAGTCGGTTTGGCAGCCCAACACTGAAGCTTTCTTT.

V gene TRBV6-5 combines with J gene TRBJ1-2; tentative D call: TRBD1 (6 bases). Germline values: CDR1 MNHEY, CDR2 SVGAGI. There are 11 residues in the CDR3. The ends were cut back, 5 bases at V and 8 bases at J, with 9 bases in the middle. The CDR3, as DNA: TGTGCCAGCAGTCAGGGGATCGGCTACACCTTC. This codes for CASSQGIGYTF.

This CDR3 reads CASSPVIGEKLFF. The CDR3 DNA follows: TGTGCCAGCAGCCCGGTTATTGGCGAAAAACTGTTTTTT. The rearrangement uses TRBV11-2 and TRBJ1-4; D gene uncertain. The CDR3 spans 13 residues. Germline-derived CDR1 and CDR2 are SGHAT and FQNNGV. Trimming left V 5 bases short and J 8 bases short, with 12 bases between.

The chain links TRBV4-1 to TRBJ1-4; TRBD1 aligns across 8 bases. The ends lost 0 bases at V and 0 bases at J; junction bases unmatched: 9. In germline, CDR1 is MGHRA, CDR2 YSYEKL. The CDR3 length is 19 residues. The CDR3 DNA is TGCGCCAGCAGCCAAGATGTTCAGGGGGCCTTCTCAACTAATGAAAAACTGTTTTTT. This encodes CASSQDVQGAFSTNEKLFF.

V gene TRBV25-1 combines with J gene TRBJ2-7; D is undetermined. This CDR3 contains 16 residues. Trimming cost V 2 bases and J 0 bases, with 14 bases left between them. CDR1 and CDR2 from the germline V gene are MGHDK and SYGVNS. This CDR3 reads CASSESVVGPSYEQYF. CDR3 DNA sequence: TGTGCCAGCAGTGAAAGCGTCGTAGGCCCCTCCTACGAGCAGTACTTC.

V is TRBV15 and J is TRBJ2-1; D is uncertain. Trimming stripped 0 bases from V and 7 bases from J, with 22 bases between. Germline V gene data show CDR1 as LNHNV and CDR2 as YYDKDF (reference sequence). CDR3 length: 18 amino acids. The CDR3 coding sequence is TGTGCCACCAGCAGAGATCGTGCAGTAAGAGCGATGGATAATGAGCAGTTCTTC. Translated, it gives CATSRDRAVRAMDNEQFF. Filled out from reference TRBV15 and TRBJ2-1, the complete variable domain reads DAMVIQNPRYQVTQFGKPVTLSCSQTLNHNVMYWYQQKSSQAPKLLFHYYDKDFNNEADTPDNFQSRRPNTSFCFLDIRSPGLGDTAMYLCATSRDRAVRAMDNEQFFGPGTRLTVL.

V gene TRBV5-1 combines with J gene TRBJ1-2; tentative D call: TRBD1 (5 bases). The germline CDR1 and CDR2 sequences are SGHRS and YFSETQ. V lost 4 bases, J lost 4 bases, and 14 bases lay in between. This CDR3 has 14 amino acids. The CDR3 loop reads CASSPGTDGYGYTF. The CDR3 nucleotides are TGCGCCAGCAGCCCCGGGACGGACGGCTATGGCTACACCTTC. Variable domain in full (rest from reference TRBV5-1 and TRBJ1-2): KAGVTQTPRYLIKTRGQQVTLSCSPISGHRSVSWYQQTPGQGLQFLFEYFSETQRNKGNFPGRFSGRQFSNSRSEMNVSTLELGDSALYLCASSPGTDGYGYTFGSGTRLTVV.

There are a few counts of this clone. The CDR3 DNA follows: TGTGCCAGCAGCTTAAGGGGGGCTGGCAGATCCCCTAACTATGGCTACACCTTC. It specifies CASSLRGAGRSPNYGYTF. The chain combines TRBV7-8 with TRBJ1-2; the D gene is possibly TRBD1 (6 bases). The V gene's germline CDR1 is SGHVS and CDR2 FQNEAQ. The CDR3 loop spans 18 amino acids. With 2 bases removed from V and 0 bases from J, the gap between germline ends came to 19 bases. Combining the CDR3 with reference TRBV7-8 and TRBJ1-2 gives the whole variable domain GAGVSQSPRYKVAKRGQDVALRCDPISGHVSLFWYQQALGQGPEFLTYFQNEAQLDKSGLPSDRFFAERPEGSVSTLKIQRTQQEDSAVYLCASSLRGAGRSPNYGYTFGSGTRLTVV.

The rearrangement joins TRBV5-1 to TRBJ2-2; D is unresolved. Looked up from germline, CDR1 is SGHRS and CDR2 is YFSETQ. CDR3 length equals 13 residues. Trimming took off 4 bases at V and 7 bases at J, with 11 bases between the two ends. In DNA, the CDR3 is TGCGCCAGCAGCCTTCAATCCAGCGGGGAGCTGTTTTTT. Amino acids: CASSLQSSGELFF.

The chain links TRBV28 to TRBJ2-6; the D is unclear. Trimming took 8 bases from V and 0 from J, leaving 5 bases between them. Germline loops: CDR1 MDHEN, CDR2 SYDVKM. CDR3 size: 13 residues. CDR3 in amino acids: CASALSGANVLTF. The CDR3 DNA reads TGTGCCAGCGCTCTCTCTGGGGCCAACGTCCTGACTTTC.

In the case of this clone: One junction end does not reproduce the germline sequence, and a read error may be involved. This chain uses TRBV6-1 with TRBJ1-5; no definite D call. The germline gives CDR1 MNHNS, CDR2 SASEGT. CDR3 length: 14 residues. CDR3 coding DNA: TGTGCCAGCAGGGAAGTGGGGTTCAATCAGCCCCAGCATTTT. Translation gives CASREVGFNQPQHF.